One sample yielded the 18 T cell receptor beta chains listed below, sequenced in a study of OX40 agonist ivuxolimab in advanced cancers. Libraries were prepared by immunoSEQ multiplex PCR; TCRdb keeps only in-frame clonotypes and omits some of them. The sample lists just over 50,000 clones; approximately 83% were seen once. Sequencing used CD4+ or CD8+ T cells sorted from blood, obtained in a trial of the OX40 agonist ivuxolimab. Receptor source: an adult with an advanced solid tumor such as melanoma, head and neck, liver or kidney cancer.

This chain connects TRBV5-5 to TRBJ2-1; no clear D gene. The length of the CDR3 is 12 residues. Germline V CDR1 and CDR2: SGHKS, YYEKEE (reference sequence). The ends were cut back, 4 bases at V and 10 bases at J, with 12 bases in the middle. The CDR3 DNA follows: TGTGCCAGCAGCCCGGTATTAGAGGAGCAGTTCTTC. The encoded protein is CASSPVLEEQFF.

The chain recombines TRBV9 with TRBJ2-3; D uncertain. CDR1 is SGDLS, CDR2 YYNGEE, per germline. This CDR3 contains 15 residues. Trimming stripped 3 bases from V and 0 bases from J, with 11 bases between. CDR3 region: CASSASPSSTDTQYF. CDR3 coding DNA: TGTGCCAGCAGCGCCTCCCCGTCTAGCACAGATACGCAGTATTTT.

This chain links TRBV7-2 with TRBJ2-5, with TRBD2 identical over 11 bases. This CDR3 has 16 amino acids. The germline V gene encodes CDR1 SGHTA and CDR2 FQGNSA. The junction had 6 bases not matched to a gene; V was cut back by 4 bases and J by 2 bases. The CDR3 region is CASSSRTSGFQETQYF. The CDR3 DNA is TGTGCCAGCAGCTCCCGGACTAGCGGGTTTCAAGAGACCCAGTACTTC.

J is TRBJ1-5 and V is TRBV19; perhaps TRBD1 as D (5 bases). The CDR3 consists of 15 residues. Germline V lookup: CDR1 LNHDA, CDR2 SQIVND (reference sequence). The V and J ends lost 5 bases and 3 bases respectively, with 14 bases between them. The CDR3 sequence is CASSSGGGNNQPQHF. CDR3 DNA sequence: TGTGCCAGTAGTTCTGGGGGGGGTAACAATCAGCCCCAGCATTTT. Variable domain in full (rest from reference TRBV19 and TRBJ1-5): DGGITQSPKYLFRKEGQNVTLSCEQNLNHDAMYWYRQDPGQGLRLIYYSQIVNDFQKGDIAEGYSVSREKKESFPLTVTSAQKNPTAFYLCASSSGGGNNQPQHFGDGTRLSIL.

The chain joins TRBV18 to TRBJ2-7; D unclear. Germline-derived CDR1 and CDR2 are KGHSH and LQKENI. V lost 5 bases and J lost 2, with 16 bases in between. The CDR3 sequence is 15 residues long. CDR3 coding DNA: TGTGCCAGCTCAGGTATGGTTTCCCTGGCCTACGAGCAGTACTTC. It is translated as CASSGMVSLAYEQYF.

This clone was observed a few times. Additional DNA sequences in this sample encode the identical CDR3. The J gene is TRBJ2-5, the V gene TRBV2; 12 bases align to TRBD1. Unmatched junction bases numbered 9, after V lost 8 bases and J lost 5 bases. CDR1 SNHLY and CDR2 FYNNEI come from the germline V gene. The CDR3 extends over 15 amino acids. Here the CDR3 reads CASPRDRGRRETQYF. For the CDR3, the DNA is TGTGCCAGCCCCAGGGACAGGGGGCGCCGGGAGACCCAGTACTTC. The full variable domain, completed using reference TRBV2 and TRBJ2-5, is EPEVTQTPSHQVTQMGQEVILRCVPISNHLYFYWYRQILGQKVEFLVSFYNNEISEKSEIFDDQFSVERPDGSNFTLKIRSTKLEDSAMYFCASPRDRGRRETQYFGPGTRLLVL.

This chain uses TRBV6-5 with TRBJ1-1, with no clear D. The ends were cut back, 0 bases at V and 1 base at J, with 6 bases in the middle. The CDR3 length is 14 residues. The germline V gene encodes CDR1 MNHEY and CDR2 SVGAGI. Here the CDR3 reads CASSYSGRNTEAFF. Written as DNA, the CDR3 is TGTGCCAGCAGTTACTCAGGGAGGAACACTGAAGCTTTCTTT.

This clone was detected once. The V call is TRBV7-3, the J call TRBJ2-7, with 9 bases that match TRBD1. CDR3 length: 15 amino acids. Germline V gene data show CDR1 as SGHTA and CDR2 as FQGTGA. J lost 2 bases, V lost 5 bases, and 7 bases had no gene match. Here the CDR3 reads CASSPGTGLAYEQYF. The CDR3 DNA follows: TGTGCCAGCAGCCCCGGGACAGGGTTGGCCTACGAGCAGTACTTC.

The rearrangement joins TRBV5-6 to TRBJ1-2; D gene uncertain. CDR1 SGHDT and CDR2 YYEEEE come from the germline V gene. This CDR3 contains 12 residues. V lost 4 bases to trimming and J lost 1 base, with 5 bases between them. The CDR3 sequence is CASSDNNYGYTF. Written as DNA, the CDR3 is TGTGCCAGCAGCGACAATAACTATGGCTACACCTTC.

This clone was seen just once. The V call is TRBV5-6, the J call TRBJ2-3, with 9 bases identical to TRBD2. CDR3 length: 14 residues. Per germline, CDR1 SGHDT and CDR2 YYEEEE. After removal of 2 bases from V and 6 bases from J, the junction contained 4 bases not matched to a gene. In DNA form, the CDR3 reads TGTGCCAGCAGCTTCTGGCTAGCGGGGGATACGCAGTATTTT. Translating it yields CASSFWLAGDTQYF.

This clone rates as medium-sized (0.01 to 0.1%). This chain joins TRBV11-3 and TRBJ2-2; 11 nucleotides line up with TRBD1. V dropped 8 bases and J dropped 5; count of bases not matched to a gene: 1. Germline V gives CDR1 SGHNT, CDR2 YENEEA. This CDR3 comprises 13 residues. The CDR3 reads CASGTGGTGELFF. The CDR3 DNA sequence: TGTGCCAGCGGGACAGGGGGGACCGGGGAGCTGTTTTTT. The entire variable domain, with the rest obtained from reference TRBV11-3 and TRBJ2-2, is as follows: EAGVVQSPRYKIIEKKQPVAFWCNPISGHNTLYWYLQNLGQGPELLIRYENEEAVDDSQLPKDRFSAERLKGVDSTLKIQPAELGDSAVYLCASGTGGTGELFFGEGSRLTVL.

This chain links TRBV9 with TRBJ2-2; possibly TRBD1 for D (5 bases). The CDR3 consists of 15 residues. Germline V gene sequence: CDR1 SGDLS, CDR2 YYNGEE. V was pared by 0 bases and J by 9 bases, with 15 bases between. The CDR3 reads CASSVELAGHRELFF. Written as DNA, the CDR3 is TGTGCCAGCAGCGTAGAGTTGGCAGGGCACCGGGAGCTGTTTTTT.

This chain joins TRBV11-3 and TRBJ2-1; D may be TRBD1 or TRBD2 (6 bases each). The CDR3 has 12 amino acids. The germline CDR1 and CDR2 sequences are SGHNT and YENEEA. V was pared by 5 bases and J by 5 bases, with 7 bases between. CDR3 in amino acids: CASSGGHNEQFF. The CDR3 DNA is TGTGCCAGCAGCGGGGGGCACAATGAGCAGTTCTTC.

The chain is built from TRBV5-1 and TRBJ2-1; 11 positions agree with TRBD1. V was clipped by 1 base and J by 8 bases; unmatched bases: 5. CDR1 SGHRS and CDR2 YFSETQ come from the germline V gene. The CDR3 has 15 residues. The chain's CDR3 is CASSLRTGGGDEQFF. Written as DNA, the CDR3 is TGCGCCAGCAGCTTGCGGACAGGGGGCGGGGATGAGCAGTTCTTC.

This clone was recorded only once. The CDR3 sequence: CAISEPGEVGQPQHF. CDR3 coding DNA: TGTGCCATCAGTGAGCCCGGGGAAGTAGGCCAGCCCCAGCATTTT. This chain connects TRBV10-3 to TRBJ1-5; D gene ambiguous. V lost 2 bases to trimming and J lost 7 bases, with 15 bases between them. The CDR3 extends over 15 amino acids. Germline V CDR1 and CDR2: ENHRY, SYGVKD.

The V call is TRBV10-2, the J call TRBJ1-4; D not resolved. Germline V gene data show CDR1 as WSHSY and CDR2 as SAAADI. V lost 2 bases, J lost 8 bases, and 9 bases lay in between. The CDR3 loop spans 13 amino acids. The CDR3 DNA reads as TGCGCCAGCAGTGAGCGGGGTAAGGAAAAACTGTTTTTT. Its translation is CASSERGKEKLFF.

V is TRBV20-1 and J is TRBJ2-3; D uncertain. The V gene's germline CDR1 is DFQATT and CDR2 SNEGSKA (reference sequence). The CDR3 is made up of 10 amino acids. V lost 7 bases, J lost 4 bases, and 6 bases lay in between. The CDR3 nucleotides read TGCAGTGGACGTGCAGATACGCAGTATTTT. It is translated as CSGRADTQYF.

The chain joins TRBV7-2 to TRBJ1-4, with D possibly TRBD1 on 5 matching bases. CDR3 length: 15 amino acids. Germline CDR1 is SGHTA and CDR2 is FQGNSA. V gave up 5 bases and J gave up 3 bases, with 13 bases separating them. CDR3 nucleotide sequence: TGTGCCAGCAGCAGGAAGACGGGGGCTAATGAAAAACTGTTTTTT. This sequence encodes CASSRKTGANEKLFF.